The 22 T cell receptor beta chains in this list originate from one sample, sequenced in a study of shared clonotypes between healthy human individuals. Profiled with immunoSEQ multiplex PCR; TCRdb holds only in-frame clones, not every one. The sample yields 950,000 to 1,200,000 clones, around three quarters seen once. Sequenced material: memory CD4+ T cells from PBMCs. Subset indicated: CD45RA-negative fraction. These receptors came from a man between 18 and 29 years old in good health. Some clones in this sample may be carry-over from other donors' samples.

In its sample, this clone was seen once. The CDR3 DNA reads as TGTGCCAGCAGCCTCCAGACAGGGGAAGCAACCGGGGAGCTGTTTTTT. It specifies CASSLQTGEATGELFF. This rearrangement joins TRBV7-6 to TRBJ2-2; 8 positions match TRBD1. J lost 5 bases, V lost 5 bases, and 10 bases had no gene match. The germline gives CDR1 SGHVS, CDR2 FNYEAQ. The CDR3 sequence is 16 residues long.

The chain recombines TRBV19 with TRBJ1-5; D is perhaps TRBD1 (6 bases). The CDR3 runs to 15 residues. The germline V gene encodes CDR1 LNHDA and CDR2 SQIVND (reference sequence). V was clipped by 5 bases and J by 4 bases, with 15 bases between them. CDR3 region: CASSDLGAKNQPQHF. The CDR3 DNA is TGTGCCAGTAGTGATTTGGGGGCCAAGAATCAGCCCCAGCATTTT.

This chain joins TRBV7-8 and TRBJ1-1, with 8 bases matching TRBD1. The germline V gene encodes CDR1 SGHVS and CDR2 FQNEAQ. This CDR3 comprises 16 residues. V gave up 6 bases and J gave up 1 base; unmatched junction bases: 10. In nucleotides, the CDR3 is TGTGCCAGCAGTTTTCGGACAGGGTATCGGAACACTGAAGCTTTCTTT. Translating gives CASSFRTGYRNTEAFF.

This rearrangement joins TRBV19 to TRBJ1-2; the match to TRBD1 covers 8 bases. J was trimmed by 8 bases and V by 4 bases; bases with no gene match: 15. In germline, CDR1 is LNHDA, CDR2 SQIVND (reference sequence). There are 16 residues in the CDR3. This CDR3 is CASSTDRERSIGGYTF. The DNA for the CDR3 is TGTGCCAGTAGTACGGACAGGGAGCGATCTATAGGAGGCTACACCTTC.

The chain uses TRBV4-2 and TRBJ2-3, with D possibly TRBD2 on 6 matching bases. CDR1 LGHNA and CDR2 YNFKEQ come from the germline V gene. With 10 bases removed from V and 0 bases from J, the gap between germline ends came to 11 bases. The length of the CDR3 is 13 residues. CDR3 in amino acids: CATRGGSTDTQYF. For the CDR3, the DNA is TGTGCCACCCGAGGAGGGAGCACAGATACGCAGTATTTT.

The rearrangement links TRBV10-3 to TRBJ2-7; possibly TRBD1 or TRBD2 for D (6 bases each). The germline gives CDR1 ENHRY, CDR2 SYGVKD. V dropped 6 bases and J dropped 2 bases, with 11 bases sitting between them. This CDR3 has 13 amino acids. The CDR3 region has the DNA TGTGCCATCAGCGCGGGACAAACCTACGAGCAGTACTTC. Translation gives CAISAGQTYEQYF.

V usage is TRBV6-6 and J usage is TRBJ1-3; D unresolved. The CDR3 runs 15 residues. CDR1 is MNHNY and CDR2 is SVGAGI in the germline V gene (reference sequence). V lost 4 bases to trimming and J lost 1 base, with 11 bases between them. This CDR3 reads CASSSTAASGNTIYF. The CDR3 region has the DNA TGTGCCAGCAGTTCCACAGCCGCATCTGGAAACACCATATATTTT.

This clone was observed a handful of times. This chain links TRBV5-6 with TRBJ1-2, with D possibly being TRBD1 (6 bases). CDR3 length: 15 amino acids. Germline values: CDR1 SGHDT, CDR2 YYEEEE. The ends were cut back, 4 bases at V and 4 bases at J, with 17 bases in the middle. The CDR3 loop is CASSATRGPSYGYTF. CDR3 coding DNA: TGTGCCAGCAGCGCCACCAGGGGTCCCTCCTATGGCTACACCTTC.

The chain has TRBV2 and TRBJ2-7; D not resolved. Trimming cost V 2 bases and J 4 bases, with 3 bases left between them. This CDR3 spans 11 amino acids. The germline CDR1 and CDR2 sequences are SNHLY and FYNNEI. The CDR3 DNA reads TGTGCCAGCAGTGAAAGATACGAGCAGTACTTC. Amino acids: CASSERYEQYF.

This chain connects TRBV19 to TRBJ1-3; no firm D call. The V and J ends lost 8 bases and 0 bases respectively, with 11 bases between them. Germline V gene sequence: CDR1 LNHDA, CDR2 SQIVND (reference sequence). The CDR3 sequence is 14 residues long. CDR3 sequence: CASRRLYSGNTIYF. The DNA of the CDR3 is TGTGCCAGTCGACGGTTATACTCTGGAAACACCATATATTTT.

V is TRBV11-1 and J is TRBJ1-1; 9 bases match TRBD1. The CDR3 spans 16 residues. The V gene end was trimmed by 4 bases and the J gene end by 0 bases; junction bases not matched to a gene: 6. The germline gives CDR1 SGHAT, CDR2 FQDESV (reference sequence). The DNA for the CDR3 is TGTGCCAGCAGCTGGGGACAGGGCGGATTGAACACTGAAGCTTTCTTT. This codes for CASSWGQGGLNTEAFF.

J is TRBJ1-1 and V is TRBV15; D remains unclear. CDR1 is LNHNV, CDR2 YYDKDF, per germline (reference sequence). The CDR3 extends over 16 amino acids. Trimming took off 1 base at V and 4 bases at J, with 16 bases between the two ends. CDR3: CATSRAEVWYGTEAFF. CDR3 bases: TGTGCCACCAGCAGAGCCGAAGTGTGGTATGGCACTGAAGCTTTCTTT.

The chain has TRBV27 and TRBJ2-7; D is perhaps TRBD1 (5 bases). Trimming removed 5 bases at V and 6 bases at J, with 20 bases between. CDR1 is MNHEY, CDR2 SMNVEV, per germline (reference sequence). This CDR3 has 15 residues. CDR3: CASSPGRQTLSEQYF. In DNA, the CDR3 is TGTGCCAGCAGTCCAGGGCGCCAAACACTTTCCGAGCAGTACTTC.

This chain links TRBV7-2 with TRBJ2-5; D is perhaps TRBD2 (6 bases). CDR1 SGHTA and CDR2 FQGNSA come from the germline V gene. The germline V and J ends were trimmed by 3 bases and 4 bases, with 9 bases remaining between them. The CDR3 sequence is 13 residues long. The CDR3 DNA reads TGTGCCAGCAGCTTGGCGGGGCTAGAGACCCAGTACTTC. As protein: CASSLAGLETQYF. Full variable domain (outside the CDR3, taken from reference TRBV7-2 and TRBJ2-5): GAGVSQSPSNKVTEKGKDVELRCDPISGHTALYWYRQSLGQGLEFLIYFQGNSAPDKSGLPSDRFSAERTGGSVSTLTIQRTQQEDSAVYLCASSLAGLETQYFGPGTRLLVL.

The V gene is TRBV10-3, the J gene TRBJ2-5, with D possibly matching TRBD1 (5 bases). Germline lookup yields CDR1 ENHRY and CDR2 SYGVKD. This CDR3 comprises 12 residues. V gave up 6 bases and J gave up 2 bases, with 7 bases separating them. For the CDR3, the DNA is TGTGCCATCAGGGACACGCAAGAGACCCAGTACTTC. Residues: CAIRDTQETQYF.

The V gene is TRBV4-3, the J gene TRBJ2-7; 9 bases are shared with TRBD2. V shed 1 base and J 2 bases; nucleotides not matched to a gene: 3. CDR3 length: 15 amino acids. Germline lookup yields CDR1 LGHNA and CDR2 YSLEER. CDR3 in DNA: TGCGCCAGCAGCCAAGCTAGCGGGACGGCCTACGAGCAGTACTTC. Translated: CASSQASGTAYEQYF.

This clone was counted only a few times. With a far larger clone one base away, a read error is the likely cause. The chain recombines TRBV6-1 with TRBJ2-3; D remains unclear. The CDR3 contains 12 residues. V was clipped by 6 bases and J by 0 bases, with 4 bases between them. Germline CDR1 and CDR2: MNHNS and SASEGT. The chain's CDR3 is CASRVSTDTQYF. The CDR3 DNA follows: TGTGCCAGCAGGGTTAGCACAGATACGCAGTATTTT.

The chain carries TRBV7-3 and TRBJ2-3, with 7 bases that match TRBD1. CDR1 SGHTA and CDR2 FQGTGA come from the germline V gene. Trimming cost V 1 base and J 9 bases; bases outside gene matches: 7. CDR3 length equals 14 residues. Here the CDR3 DNA reads TGTGCCAGCAGCTTAAGAGACAGGGAATTAACGCAGTATTTT. It translates to CASSLRDRELTQYF.

This clone has a handful of counts. The gene calls are TRBV6-5 and TRBJ1-1; 8 bases are a match to TRBD1. CDR1 and CDR2 (germline): MNHEY, SVGAGI. J lost 4 bases, V lost 2 bases, and 9 bases had no gene match. The CDR3 runs 16 residues. The chain's CDR3 is CASSYVPDRGGTEAFF. In DNA form, the CDR3 reads TGTGCCAGCAGTTACGTCCCTGACAGGGGCGGCACTGAAGCTTTCTTT.

The rearrangement links TRBV19 to TRBJ2-7, with D perhaps TRBD2 (5 bases). Germline loops: CDR1 LNHDA, CDR2 SQIVND (reference sequence). With 10 bases removed from V and 2 bases from J, the gap between germline ends came to 15 bases. The CDR3 is 13 residues long. The CDR3 DNA is TGTGCCACTAGCAGAGAGACAACCTACGAGCAGTACTTC. This gives the protein CATSRETTYEQYF. The variable domain in full, with the rest retrieved from reference TRBV19 and TRBJ2-7, is DGGITQSPKYLFRKEGQNVTLSCEQNLNHDAMYWYRQDPGQGLRLIYYSQIVNDFQKGDIAEGYSVSREKKESFPLTVTSAQKNPTAFYLCATSRETTYEQYFGPGTRLTVT.

The gene calls are TRBV7-8 and TRBJ2-1; 7 nucleotides align to TRBD1. Trimming at V came to 5 bases and at J to 7 bases, leaving 11 bases not matched to a gene. Germline loops: CDR1 SGHVS, CDR2 FQNEAQ. The CDR3 consists of 15 residues. The CDR3 DNA follows: TGTGCCAGCAGCCCCCGGGACAGACGTCGGAATGAGCAGTTCTTC. The encoded protein is CASSPRDRRRNEQFF.

This clone was detected once. The V gene is TRBV7-9, the J gene TRBJ1-4; possible D gene TRBD1, 5 bases. V gave up 5 bases and J gave up 4 bases, with 14 bases separating them. The germline V gene has CDR1 SEHNR and CDR2 FQNEAQ (reference sequence). The length of the CDR3 is 15 residues. CDR3 protein: CASSNLRGFNEKLFF. For the CDR3, the DNA is TGTGCCAGCAGCAACCTCCGGGGGTTTAATGAAAAACTGTTTTTT.